This is a list of T cell receptor beta chains from one sample in a study of response to subunit inactivated influenza vaccine. In TCRdb, the RT-PCR reads were re-called with MiXCR into one record per CDR3 protein. Of approximately 700,000 distinct CDR3 sequences in the sample, about 15% were seen once. The starting material was PBMCs from blood, obtained 11 to 12 days after vaccination. These receptors originate from a man in his fifties who received an inactivated influenza vaccine. CDR3s include the opening cysteine and the closing phenylalanine or tryptophan. The order of the fields is J gene, CDR3 length, V gene, D gene, clone size, CDR3 DNA, CDR3 protein. D genes are given only for firm matches. Rows give clone size only sometimes, using once, few, many, or a class for an expanded clone.

TRBJ2-7 15 TRBV5-5 NA NA TGTGCCAGCAGCTTGGTTGGTCAGCTCTCCTACGAGCAGTACTTC CASSLVGQLSYEQYF
TRBJ1-1 15 TRBV6-5 NA NA TGTGCCAGCAGTTACTGGTCATTCATGAACACTGAAGCTTTCTTT CASSYWSFMNTEAFF
TRBJ2-1 13 TRBV5-4 NA NA TGTGCCAGCAGCTTCGAGCCAATCAATGAGCAGTTCTTC CASSFEPINEQFF
TRBJ1-3 15 TRBV3-1 NA few TGTGCCAGCAGCCAAGAAAGGAACTCTGGAAACACCATATATTTT CASSQERNSGNTIYF
TRBJ1-4 14 TRBV7-9 TRBD1 many TGTGCCAGCAGCCCACGACAGGGATTTGAAAAACTGTTTTTT CASSPRQGFEKLFF
TRBJ2-7 13 TRBV18 NA NA TGTGCCAGCTCACGACCGACTGACTACGAGCAGTACTTC CASSRPTDYEQYF
TRBJ2-2 16 TRBV14 NA few TGTGCCAGCAGCCAAGGGACGCTCCGAGACACCGGGGAGCTGTTTTTT CASSQGTLRDTGELFF
TRBJ2-2 17 TRBV6-1 TRBD2 NA TGTGCCAGCAGCTCCAGGACTAGCGGGGTTAGCACCGGGGAGCTGTTTTTT CASSSRTSGVSTGELFF
TRBJ2-7 16 TRBV20-1 NA NA TGCAGTGCTAGGAGTGCTCAGACAGGGACTCGCGACGAGCAGTACTTC CSARSAQTGTRDEQYF
TRBJ2-1 17 TRBV5-1 TRBD1 few TGCGCCAGCAGCCCAAGGGACAGGGGAGGGACCTACAATGAGCAGTTCTTC CASSPRDRGGTYNEQFF
TRBJ1-6 15 TRBV4-3 NA NA TGCGCCAGCAGCCAGGATCGCCTATTCAATTCACCCCTCCACTTT CASSQDRLFNSPLHF
TRBJ1-1 14 TRBV6-2/TRBV6-3 TRBD1 many TGTGCCAGCCGGACAGGGGGCTCACGGGCTGAAGCTTTCTTT CASRTGGSRAEAFF
TRBJ1-2 11 TRBV28 NA NA TGTGCCAGCGGCCCAGGGGATGGCTACACCTTC CASGPGDGYTF
TRBJ2-3 14 TRBV10-3 TRBD2 many TGTGCCATCAGCGCTAGCGGGGACACAGATACGCAGTATTTT CAISASGDTDTQYF
TRBJ2-1 15 TRBV5-6 TRBD1 NA TGTGCCAGCAGCTTCTTCAGGGGGCTCTACAATGAGCAGTTCTTC CASSFFRGLYNEQFF
TRBJ2-2 15 TRBV7-3 TRBD2 NA TGTGCCAGCAGCCCCGGACTAGCGGGAATTGGGGAGCTGTTTTTT CASSPGLAGIGELFF
TRBJ1-5 15 TRBV12-3/TRBV12-4 NA NA TGTGCCAGCAGTTGGGGGGGTAATAGCAATCAGCCCCAGCATTTT CASSWGGNSNQPQHF
TRBJ2-3 14 TRBV5-1 TRBD2 NA TGCGCCAGCACCCCGGGAGGACCCACAGATACGCAGTATTTT CASTPGGPTDTQYF
TRBJ1-5 15 TRBV12-3/TRBV12-4 NA many TGTGCCAGCAGCCTCTTCCTATATAGTAATCAGCCCCAGCATTTT CASSLFLYSNQPQHF
TRBJ2-5 13 TRBV20-1 NA NA TGCAGTGCTAGGGACTTCCCCCAAGAGACCCAGTACTTC CSARDFPQETQYF
TRBJ2-5 12 TRBV28 NA many TGTGCCAGCAGTTTAATGGGTGAGACCCAGTACTTC CASSLMGETQYF
TRBJ1-3 13 TRBV5-1 NA NA TGCGCCAGCAGGTCGGACACCGGAAACACCATATATTTT CASRSDTGNTIYF
TRBJ2-1 16 TRBV5-1 TRBD1 many TGCGCCAGCAGCTTGTATACGAGACAGGGGTCCAATGAGCAGTTCTTC CASSLYTRQGSNEQFF
TRBJ1-1 14 TRBV10-3 NA many TGTGCCATCAGTGATCGGGGGGCTGACGCTGAAGCTTTCTTT CAISDRGADAEAFF
TRBJ2-7 14 TRBV5-6 NA once TGTGCCAGCAGCGGGGGACCGAGCTCCTACGAGCAGTACTTC CASSGGPSSYEQYF
TRBJ2-6 18 TRBV10-3 NA few TGTGCCACCTCCGTCCTGACAGACTCGTACTCTGGGGCCAACGTCCTGACTTTC CATSVLTDSYSGANVLTF
TRBJ1-4 17 TRBV12-3/TRBV12-4 NA NA TGTGCCAGCAGTTTAGGATCGGGGATTCGTTCTAATGAAAAACTGTTTTTT CASSLGSGIRSNEKLFF
TRBJ2-6 17 TRBV27 TRBD1 few TGTGCCAGCACCTGGACAGGCCCCAGCCCTGGGGCCAACGTCCTGACTTTC CASTWTGPSPGANVLTF
TRBJ2-1 14 TRBV24-1 TRBD1 NA TGTGCCACCAGTCTAGGGGGCCCATACAATGAGCAGTTCTTC CATSLGGPYNEQFF
TRBJ2-2 12 TRBV25-1 NA NA TGTGCCAGCAACAAAAACACCGGGGAGCTGTTTTTT CASNKNTGELFF
TRBJ1-6 13 TRBV30 NA many TGTGCCTGGAACGTAGGACCCAATTCACCCCTCCACTTT CAWNVGPNSPLHF
TRBJ1-2 15 TRBV6-1 NA NA TGTGCCAGCAGTCTAGCCCCGCGAGGGGGATATGGCTACACCTTC CASSLAPRGGYGYTF
TRBJ2-1 19 TRBV14 TRBD2 few TGTGCCAGCAGCCAAGATAGGACTAGCGGGAGATTCTCCTACAATGAGCAGTTCTTC CASSQDRTSGRFSYNEQFF
TRBJ2-7 12 TRBV7-2 NA few TGTGCCAGCAGCTTAGACTCGGGAGAGCAGTACTTC CASSLDSGEQYF
TRBJ2-2 13 TRBV12-3/TRBV12-4 NA NA TGTGCCAGTAATACAGGGACCACCGGGGAGCTGTTTTTT CASNTGTTGELFF
TRBJ2-2 13 TRBV20-1 NA many TGCAGTGCTAAGAGTAGCCGGACCGGGGAGCTGTTTTTT CSAKSSRTGELFF
TRBJ2-3 13 TRBV28 TRBD1 few TGTGCCAGCATAAAGCAGGGGGCAAATACGCAGTATTTT CASIKQGANTQYF
TRBJ1-2 15 TRBV6-1 NA NA TGTGCCAGCAGTGATCCGGGACAAACTCTCTATGGCTACACCTTC CASSDPGQTLYGYTF